Listed below are T cell receptor beta chains from one sample, sequenced in a study of PD-1 blockade in classical Hodgkin lymphoma. Generated by immunoSEQ multiplex PCR, the TCRdb table keeps only in-frame clones and is missing some. The sample shows more than 70,000 clones, around 90% of them seen only once. The specimen was peripheral blood mononuclear cells (PBMCs), collected before the second cycle of nivolumab. These receptors were taken from a human donor with classical Hodgkin lymphoma. Each CDR3 is given with its conserved first and last residue. A D gene is named only where the DNA matches it firmly. The size of a clone is reported for some rows only, either as once, few or many, or as a class for expanded clones.

J gene,D gene,V gene,clone size,CDR3 DNA,CDR3 protein
TRBJ2-7,-,TRBV6-6,-,TGTGCCAGCACCTTGGACACGCTCTACGAGCAGTACTTC,CASTLDTLYEQYF
TRBJ2-5,-,TRBV30,-,TGTGCCTGCTCCGGTAGGGTCCAAGAGACCCAGTACTTC,CACSGRVQETQYF
TRBJ2-1,TRBD2,TRBV10-3,-,TGTGCCATCAGCCCCACTAGCGGGGGGTTAAATGAGCAGTTCTTC,CAISPTSGGLNEQFF
TRBJ2-5,-,TRBV7-9,-,TGTGCCAGCAGCTCCACCCTCCGGGGTTTGTACCAAGAGACCCAGTACTTC,CASSSTLRGLYQETQYF
TRBJ2-7,-,TRBV5-1,-,TGCGCCAGCAGCCCTGGACAGCGACTGTTCTACGAGCAGTACTTC,CASSPGQRLFYEQYF
TRBJ2-5,TRBD2,TRBV7-9,-,TGTGCCAGCAGCCAGGTGGGACTAGCGAAAGAGACCCAGTACTTC,CASSQVGLAKETQYF
TRBJ2-3,TRBD1,TRBV27,-,TGTGCCAGCAGTGTACGGGACAGGGCAGATACGCAGTATTTT,CASSVRDRADTQYF
TRBJ2-2,-,TRBV29-1,-,TGCAGCGTTGGGGAATTCCGGGGAGCCGGGGAGCTGTTTTTT,CSVGEFRGAGELFF
TRBJ2-1,-,TRBV7-3,-,TGTGCCAGCAGCTTACGAGGTTCTTACAATGAGCAGTTCTTC,CASSLRGSYNEQFF
TRBJ2-2,TRBD2,TRBV5-6,-,TGTGCCAGCGCCCGGGGGGTTCGTCCCGGGGAGCTGTTTTTT,CASARGVRPGELFF
TRBJ2-5,-,TRBV30,once,TGTGCCTGGAGGGTTCGAGGGGGAGAGACCCAGTACTTC,CAWRVRGGETQYF
TRBJ2-3,TRBD2,TRBV5-1,-,TGCGCCAGCAGCTCGGGACTAGCGGGAGACGGTACGCAGTATTTT,CASSSGLAGDGTQYF
TRBJ2-7,TRBD2,TRBV19,-,TGTGCCAGTAGTATGATCTGGGGGAGCGGGACGGACGAGCAGTACTTC,CASSMIWGSGTDEQYF
TRBJ2-5,-,TRBV30,-,TGTGCCTGGGAACAGGGAAATGGAGAGACCCAGTACTTC,CAWEQGNGETQYF
TRBJ1-1,-,TRBV5-1,-,TGCGCCAGCAGCAGGGGACCATCTCCGGGTGAAGCTTTCTTT,CASSRGPSPGEAFF
TRBJ1-1,-,TRBV7-9,-,TGTGCCAGCAGCTTAAATGCGTTACGGGGCGGCACTGAAGCTTTCTTT,CASSLNALRGGTEAFF
TRBJ1-3,TRBD1,TRBV7-9,-,TGTGCCACAAGCAAGACAGGGGACTCTGGAAACACCATATATTTT,CATSKTGDSGNTIYF
TRBJ1-2,-,TRBV27,once,TGTGCCAGCAGCGAGGGGGGCAATCGCTACACCTTC,CASSEGGNRYTF
TRBJ2-1,TRBD2,TRBV27,-,TGTGCCAGCGCCTGGGCTAGCGGGAGCTCGAGCTCCTACAATGAGCAGTTCTTC,CASAWASGSSSSYNEQFF
TRBJ2-1,-,TRBV2,-,TGTGCCAGCAAGCGTGGGGGTAGCGCCTACAATGAGCAGTTCTTC,CASKRGGSAYNEQFF
TRBJ1-3,-,TRBV6-6,-,TGTGCCAGCAGTTACGCCGTTCGGGGCGGAAACACCATATATTTT,CASSYAVRGGNTIYF
TRBJ2-7,TRBD2,TRBV11-2,-,TGTGCCAGCAGTCCCTCCAGGGTCCTAGCGGGCCCCTCCTCCTACGAGCAGTACTTC,CASSPSRVLAGPSSYEQYF
TRBJ2-5,TRBD2,TRBV7-9,-,TGTGCCAGCAGCTCAGGACTAGCGGTACCTCAAGAGACCCAGTACTTC,CASSSGLAVPQETQYF
TRBJ1-1,-,TRBV9,-,TGTGCCAGCAGCACAAGCAGGAACACTGAAGCTTTCTTT,CASSTSRNTEAFF
TRBJ2-5,TRBD1,TRBV11-2,-,TGTGCCAGCAGCTCCCGGGACAGGGGTGAAGAGACCCAGTACTTC,CASSSRDRGEETQYF
TRBJ2-7,TRBD2,TRBV7-2,-,TGTGCCAGCAGCCCGGGACTAGCGGGAGCGCCCTACGAGCAGTACTTC,CASSPGLAGAPYEQYF
TRBJ2-6,TRBD2,TRBV6-1,-,TGTGCCAGCAGGGGAGGGGCGACCGGGGCCAACGTCCTGACTTTC,CASRGGATGANVLTF
TRBJ2-2,TRBD2,TRBV6-5,-,TGTGCCAGCACCGGACTAGCGGGAGCCGGGGAGCTGTTTTTT,CASTGLAGAGELFF
TRBJ2-1,-,TRBV30,-,TGTGCCTGGACTCAAGTCAATGAGCAGTTCTTC,CAWTQVNEQFF
TRBJ2-7,-,TRBV18,-,TGTGCCAGCTCACCACTTGTTATAGGGACGGCTACCTACGAGCAGTACTTC,CASSPLVIGTATYEQYF
TRBJ1-2,-,TRBV19,once,TGTGCCAGTAGTATCTCCGACAGGCCTGGAGTCTACACCTTC,CASSISDRPGVYTF
TRBJ2-2,TRBD2,TRBV11-3,-,TGTGCCAGACGACCGGGACTAGCTCCCGGGGAGCTGTTTTTT,CARRPGLAPGELFF
TRBJ1-1,-,TRBV7-2,-,TGTGCCAGCAGCCCAGTCCGGCGCGAAGCTTTCTTT,CASSPVRREAFF
TRBJ2-7,TRBD1,TRBV7-9,-,TGTGCCAGCAGCGAGAGCTCGGACAGGGGTGGTACCTACGAGCAGTACTTC,CASSESSDRGGTYEQYF
TRBJ1-2,-,TRBV7-9,-,TGTGCCAGCAGCTTAACCCTAGTCCATGGCTACACCTTC,CASSLTLVHGYTF
TRBJ2-3,-,TRBV7-8,once,TGTGCCAGCAGCTTAATGAGCGGCACAGATACGCAGTATTTT,CASSLMSGTDTQYF
TRBJ1-1,TRBD1,TRBV9,once,TGTGCCAGCAGCGCAGGGGGGGTCACTGAAGCTTTCTTT,CASSAGGVTEAFF
TRBJ2-7,-,TRBV13,-,TGTGCCAGCAGCTTAGGGGACGGCTCCTACGAGCAGTACTTC,CASSLGDGSYEQYF
TRBJ2-1,TRBD2,TRBV19,-,TGTGCTAGCGGGAGTCGGAATGAGCAGTTCTTC,CASGSRNEQFF
TRBJ2-3,-,TRBV4-1,-,TGCGCCAGCAGCCAAGATATCTACACAGATACGCAGTATTTT,CASSQDIYTDTQYF
TRBJ1-4,TRBD1,TRBV9,-,TGTGCCAGCAGCGTAGACTTTACAGGGGGCAATGAAAAACTGTTTTTT,CASSVDFTGGNEKLFF
TRBJ2-7,-,TRBV7-8,once,TGTGCCAGCAGCTTAGCCCAGGGATCCGAGCAGTACTTC,CASSLAQGSEQYF
TRBJ2-1,-,TRBV30,-,TGTGCCGGAAACCGGGATTACTCCAATGAGCAGTTCTTC,CAGNRDYSNEQFF
TRBJ2-5,-,TRBV19,-,TGTGCCAGTAGTATTATAACGCAAGAGACCCAGTACTTC,CASSIITQETQYF
TRBJ2-7,TRBD2,TRBV5-1,-,TGCGCCAGCAGCTTAGCGGGACTAGCGGATACCTACGAGCAGTACTTC,CASSLAGLADTYEQYF
TRBJ2-1,-,TRBV5-8,-,TGTGCCAGCAGCCCACCGGACCAGAAAGCCTACAATGAGCAGTTCTTC,CASSPPDQKAYNEQFF
TRBJ1-1,-,TRBV30,few,TGTGCCTGGAGAGAGACAGACGGAGCTTTCTTT,CAWRETDGAFF
TRBJ1-2,-,TRBV19,-,TGTGCCAGTAGTGTCAGACGGGATTTGGGCTACACCTTC,CASSVRRDLGYTF
TRBJ2-7,-,TRBV29-1,once,TGCAGCGTCGCAGGAGCGGGCTACGAGCAGTACTTC,CSVAGAGYEQYF
TRBJ1-1,-,TRBV27,-,TGTGCCAGCAGTTTATGGAGCACACTCCGGAACACTGAAGCTTTCTTT,CASSLWSTLRNTEAFF
TRBJ1-1,-,TRBV6-6,-,TGTGCCAGCAGTTACTCCAGGGGTTGGAACACTGAAGCTTTCTTT,CASSYSRGWNTEAFF
TRBJ2-2,TRBD2,TRBV12-5,-,TGTGCTAGTGGTTTGGCCACCCTGGGAGGGGTAAGGAACACCGGGGAGCTGTTTTTT,CASGLATLGGVRNTGELFF
TRBJ1-1,-,TRBV7-8,-,TGTGCCAGCAGCTTAGCAGTCAACGAAGCTTTCTTT,CASSLAVNEAFF
TRBJ2-7,TRBD2,TRBV9,-,TGTGCCAGCAGCGTAGGAGGGACTAGGAACGAGCAGTACTTC,CASSVGGTRNEQYF
TRBJ2-1,-,TRBV11-2,-,TGTGCCAGCAGCTTAGATCTTTGGGTTGTCTACAATGAGCAGTTCTTC,CASSLDLWVVYNEQFF
TRBJ1-1,-,TRBV7-3,-,TGTGCCAGCAGCCCCAGTGCACAACTAGGAGGCACTGAAGCTTTCTTT,CASSPSAQLGGTEAFF